The rows below give T cell receptor beta chains drawn from one sample of a study of Ad26.COV2.S vaccination and SARS-CoV-2 variants. Sequencing used immunoSEQ multiplex PCR; TCRdb keeps in-frame clones, though not all of them. The table has 300,000 to 400,000 clones, around 86% seen once. The sequencing used peripheral blood, collected in a trial of Ad26.COV2.S vaccine versus placebo. These TCRs come from a person between 18 and 65 years old who received the Ad26.COV2.S COVID-19 vaccine or a placebo. Both conserved end residues are part of each CDR3. The order of the fields is CDR3 length, J gene, V gene, D gene, clone size, CDR3 protein, CDR3 DNA. A D gene is named only where the DNA matches it firmly. Where a row states a size, it is once, few, many or the class of an expanded clone; other rows omit it.

13 | TRBJ1-5 | TRBV24-1 | - | - | CATSAGDNQPQHF | TGTGCCACCAGTGCAGGGGACAATCAGCCCCAGCATTTT
17 | TRBJ1-6 | TRBV4-2 | TRBD1 | - | CASSLSPGQGDNSPLHF | TGTGCCAGCAGCCTTTCACCGGGACAGGGTGATAATTCACCCCTCCACTTT
15 | TRBJ1-1 | TRBV7-2 | TRBD1 | - | CASSLGQGRFTEAFF | TGTGCCAGCAGCTTAGGACAGGGAAGATTCACTGAAGCTTTCTTT
15 | TRBJ2-3 | TRBV20-1 | TRBD2 | - | CSASWTSGSTDTQYF | TGCAGTGCTAGTTGGACTAGCGGGTCGACAGATACGCAGTATTTT
15 | TRBJ1-1 | TRBV27 | - | - | CASSIPGTRPTEAFF | TGTGCCAGCAGTATCCCCGGGACACGACCCACTGAAGCTTTCTTT
14 | TRBJ1-2 | TRBV2 | TRBD1 | - | CASSARGGGVGYTF | TGTGCCAGCAGTGCCCGGGGAGGGGGCGTTGGCTACACCTTC
12 | TRBJ2-7 | TRBV9 | - | once | CASSETGSKQYF | TGTGCCAGCAGCGAGACAGGCTCTAAGCAGTACTTC
15 | TRBJ2-2 | TRBV19 | TRBD2 | - | CASTIGLAETGELFF | TGTGCCAGTACCATCGGTCTAGCGGAGACCGGGGAGCTGTTTTTT
16 | TRBJ2-2 | TRBV19 | - | - | CASSIGLSPNTGELFF | TGTGCCAGTAGTATTGGGCTCAGTCCGAACACCGGGGAGCTGTTTTTT
11 | TRBJ2-3 | TRBV29-1 | - | - | CSVGPGGTQYF | TGCAGCGTTGGTCCCGGGGGAACGCAGTATTTT
12 | TRBJ2-5 | TRBV12-5 | - | once | CASRSPGETQYF | TGTGCTAGCAGGTCCCCGGGGGAGACCCAGTACTTC
14 | TRBJ1-2 | TRBV23-1 | - | few | CASSRAKLNYGYTF | TGCGCCAGCAGTCGGGCGAAACTGAACTATGGCTACACCTTC
13 | TRBJ1-1 | TRBV30 | - | - | CAWSVLGNTEAFF | TGTGCCTGGAGTGTACTGGGTAACACTGAAGCTTTCTTT
13 | TRBJ1-1 | TRBV20-1 | - | - | CSASGGGDTEAFF | TGCAGTGCTAGTGGAGGGGGAGACACTGAAGCTTTCTTT
13 | TRBJ1-1 | TRBV9 | - | - | CASSRAGNTEAFF | TGTGCCAGCAGCCGAGCGGGGAACACTGAAGCTTTCTTT
17 | TRBJ2-2 | TRBV7-3 | - | - | CASSSPYERGNTGELFF | TGTGCCAGCAGCAGTCCCTATGAACGGGGGAACACCGGGGAGCTGTTTTTT
13 | TRBJ1-5 | TRBV5-4 | TRBD1 | - | CATGQGSNQPQHF | TGTGCCACTGGACAGGGAAGCAATCAGCCCCAGCATTTT
17 | TRBJ2-3 | TRBV7-8 | TRBD2 | few | CASSLVSLAGGTDTQYF | TGTGCCAGCAGCTTAGTCAGCCTAGCGGGGGGCACAGATACGCAGTATTTT
15 | TRBJ2-3 | TRBV7-9 | TRBD2 | - | CASSLLAGITDTQYF | TGTGCCAGCAGCTTGCTAGCGGGGATCACAGATACGCAGTATTTT
14 | TRBJ2-5 | TRBV27 | - | - | CASSFRIGRETQYF | TGTGCCAGCAGTTTCCGAATAGGGCGTGAGACCCAGTACTTC
11 | TRBJ2-1 | TRBV12-3/TRBV12-4 | - | - | CATSRGYEQFF | TGTGCCACCTCCAGGGGCTATGAGCAGTTCTTC
18 | TRBJ2-1 | TRBV19 | TRBD2 | - | CASSIGLKRGGSYNEQFF | TGTGCCAGTAGTATAGGCCTAAAACGGGGGGGCTCCTACAATGAGCAGTTCTTC
14 | TRBJ1-1 | TRBV18 | - | - | CASSPGGGFTEAFF | TGTGCCAGCTCACCCGGTGGGGGCTTCACTGAAGCTTTCTTT
14 | TRBJ1-5 | TRBV19 | - | - | CASSIITANQPQHF | TGTGCCAGTAGTATAATAACAGCGAATCAGCCCCAGCATTTT
15 | TRBJ1-1 | TRBV6-2/TRBV6-3 | - | - | CASSYLGRGNTEAFF | TGTGCCAGCAGTTACCTCGGCAGGGGGAACACTGAAGCTTTCTTT
20 | TRBJ2-3 | TRBV9 | TRBD2 | - | CASSVGLRALAGVSTDTQYF | TGTGCCAGCAGCGTAGGGCTAAGGGCACTAGCGGGCGTTAGCACAGATACGCAGTATTTT
13 | TRBJ1-3 | TRBV11-3 | - | - | CASSRDSGNTIYF | TGTGCCAGCAGCCGCGACTCTGGAAACACCATATATTTT
13 | TRBJ1-2 | TRBV12-3/TRBV12-4 | - | - | CASKGQAIYGYTF | TGTGCCTCTAAGGGGCAGGCTATCTATGGCTACACCTTC
15 | TRBJ2-7 | TRBV27 | TRBD2 | - | CASSYGAGESYEQYF | TGTGCCAGCAGTTATGGGGCGGGGGAGTCCTACGAGCAGTACTTC
16 | TRBJ1-4 | TRBV25-1 | - | - | CASTPSRMGLNEKLFF | TGTGCCAGCACCCCTAGCCGGATGGGACTTAATGAAAAACTGTTTTTT
15 | TRBJ2-2 | TRBV7-7 | - | few | CASSLDIGTTGELFF | TGTGCTAGCAGCTTAGACATTGGGACCACCGGGGAGCTGTTTTTT
16 | TRBJ2-1 | TRBV6-5 | - | - | CASSYSGQISYNEQFF | TGTGCCAGCAGTTACTCAGGACAGATTTCCTACAATGAGCAGTTCTTC
16 | TRBJ2-3 | TRBV5-1 | TRBD1 | once | CASRGTGQTSTDTQYF | TGCGCCAGCAGAGGGACAGGGCAGACTAGCACAGATACGCAGTATTTT